The 10 T cell receptor beta chains listed next were all sequenced from one sample in a study of T cell responses to AZD1222 COVID-19 vaccine. The repertoire was sequenced with immunoSEQ multiplex PCR; TCRdb's copy has only in-frame clones and lacks some. Of about 150,000 clones detected, approximately 90% appear once; the ten largest clones hold less than 1.5%. The material was peripheral blood, obtained 28 days after the second AZD1222 dose. The receptors were sampled from an adult who received the AZD1222 COVID-19 vaccine.

CDR3 amino acids: CATGSGGSSYEQYF. Written as DNA, the CDR3 is TGTGCCACCGGAAGCGGGGGGAGCTCCTACGAGCAGTACTTC. This rearrangement joins TRBV28 to TRBJ2-7; 9 bases are shared with TRBD2. J lost 0 bases, V lost 10 bases, and 7 bases had no gene match. Germline assignment: CDR1 MDHEN and CDR2 SYDVKM. This CDR3 region has 14 residues. Variable domain in full (rest from reference TRBV28 and TRBJ2-7): DVKVTQSSRYLVKRTGEKVFLECVQDMDHENMFWYRQDPGLGLRLIYFSYDVKMKEKGDIPEGYSVSREKKERFSLILESASTNQTSMYLCATGSGGSSYEQYFGPGTRLTVT.

The V call is TRBV7-9, the J call TRBJ2-1; a weak D match, TRBD2 (5 bases). The CDR3 sequence is 16 residues long. CDR1 is SEHNR and CDR2 is FQNEAQ in the germline V gene (reference sequence). Trimming stripped 4 bases from V and 4 bases from J, with 17 bases between. This chain's CDR3 is CASSSMQWTVYNEQFF. The CDR3 DNA reads TGTGCCAGCAGCTCAATGCAGTGGACTGTGTACAATGAGCAGTTCTTC.

The rearrangement joins TRBV7-3 to TRBJ2-2, with 8 bases lining up with TRBD1. Unmatched junction bases numbered 8, after V lost 2 bases and J lost 6 bases. The germline V gene has CDR1 SGHTA and CDR2 FQGTGA. The CDR3 contains 16 residues. In DNA, the CDR3 is TGTGCCAGCAGCTTAGGACAGGGAGGACCCCCCGGGGAGCTGTTTTTT. This gives the protein CASSLGQGGPPGELFF.

The chain is built from TRBV7-8 and TRBJ2-3, with D possibly TRBD2 on 6 matching bases. Germline V gives CDR1 SGHVS, CDR2 FQNEAQ. Trimming removed 4 bases at V and 0 bases at J, with 14 bases between. CDR3 length: 16 residues. The CDR3 sequence: CASSSGLASSTDTQYF. CDR3 nucleotide sequence: TGTGCCAGCAGCTCGGGACTGGCTTCTAGCACAGATACGCAGTATTTT.

This chain uses TRBV9 with TRBJ1-6, with a possible D match to TRBD1 (5 bases). Germline values: CDR1 SGDLS, CDR2 YYNGEE. The CDR3 runs to 15 residues. Trimming stripped 2 bases from V and 4 bases from J, with 10 bases between. CDR3 in DNA: TGTGCCAGCAGCGTGTCGACAGATTATAATTCACCCCTCCACTTT. Protein product: CASSVSTDYNSPLHF.

This chain joins TRBV27 and TRBJ2-7; 9 nucleotides align to TRBD1. Germline V gene data show CDR1 as MNHEY and CDR2 as SMNVEV (reference sequence). This CDR3 has 14 amino acids. With V trimmed by 5 bases and J by 5 bases, 7 bases remained unmatched. The CDR3 is CASSTYDRGDEQYF. CDR3 in DNA: TGTGCCAGCAGTACCTACGACAGGGGGGACGAGCAGTACTTC.

CDR3 DNA sequence: TGTGCCAGCAGCTCCCCGGGGGGATACACCAGCTCGACTAATGAAAAACTGTTTTTT. This gives the protein CASSSPGGYTSSTNEKLFF. The V call is TRBV7-9, the J call TRBJ1-4, with a weak D call TRBD1 (5 bases). Germline V CDR1 and CDR2: SEHNR, FQNEAQ (reference sequence). Trimming pared 4 bases from V and 2 bases from J, leaving 23 bases between. This CDR3 spans 19 amino acids. Full variable domain (outside the CDR3, taken from reference TRBV7-9 and TRBJ1-4): DTGVSQNPRHKITKRGQNVTFRCDPISEHNRLYWYRQTLGQGPEFLTYFQNEAQLEKSRLLSDRFSAERPKGSFSTLEIQRTEQGDSAMYLCASSSPGGYTSSTNEKLFFGSGTQLSVL.

V usage is TRBV9 and J usage is TRBJ2-7, with 7 bases identical to TRBD1. J gave up 4 bases and V 3 bases, and 7 bases lay outside the gene matches. The CDR3 sequence is 14 residues long. Germline CDR1 and CDR2: SGDLS and YYNGEE. This CDR3 is CASSGTGVGYEQYF. The CDR3 DNA is TGTGCCAGCAGCGGAACAGGGGTGGGGTACGAGCAGTACTTC.

The rearrangement links TRBV3-1 (or the pseudogene TRBV3-2) to TRBJ2-5; maybe TRBD1 (5 bases). Per germline, CDR1 LGHDT and CDR2 YNNKEL (reference sequence). V gave up 3 bases and J gave up 1 base, with 6 bases separating them. The CDR3 is 13 residues long. CDR3 coding DNA: TGTGCCAGCAGCCACAGGGTCCAAGAGACCCAGTACTTC. This encodes CASSHRVQETQYF.

The chain links TRBV19 to TRBJ1-2; D is undetermined. The CDR3 consists of 15 residues. The germline CDR1 and CDR2 sequences are LNHDA and SQIVND (reference sequence). Trimming took 5 bases from V and 4 from J, leaving 17 bases between them. In DNA, the CDR3 is TGTGCCAGTAGTGCTACACTGTTGGATGGCTATGGCTACACCTTC. Amino acid sequence: CASSATLLDGYGYTF.